This TCR beta chain was recovered during a study of Graves' ophthalmopathy and Graves' hyperthyroidism. The study, taken as a whole, reports: Ophthalmopathy could be told apart from stable hyperthyroidism by a 13-signature model (approximately 91% sensitivity, about 80% specificity).

The authors amplified TCR beta CDR3 regions from RNA transcripts. RT-PCR with HTBI primers came first, then second-round multiplex PCR. TCRdb fed the multiplex PCR reads into MiXCR, producing one record per CDR3 protein. In the table there are hundreds of thousands of distinct CDR3 sequences, 22% of which are singletons. Concerning this clonotype: Antigen: not known.

The receptor was isolated from a young woman with stable Graves' hyperthyroidism. Some clones in this sample may be carry-over from other donors' samples. Sequencing used peripheral blood.

CDR3 sequence reads: CASSQAGPTDTQYF. The DNA for the CDR3 is TGCGCCAGCAGTCAAGCGGGTCCCACAGATACGCAGTATTTT. This sequence joins TRBV10-2 and TRBJ2-3; maybe TRBD2 (6 bases). V lost 5 bases and J lost 2, with 11 bases in between. The CDR3 sequence is 14 residues long. In germline, CDR1 is WSHSY, CDR2 SAAADI.